Included here is one TCR beta chain sequence, with context. Its antigen is currently unknown. The data are from a study of graft-versus-host responses after intestinal transplantation. Background on the study: Multivisceral, liver-intestinal, or isolated intestinal transplants were given to recipients. Every one of the recipients received anti-thymocyte globulin induction and afterwards took tacrolimus and steroids for around 3 years. Notes on the study in general: Recipient marrow showed GvH clones, some seen first in ileum or blood. Early after transplant, HvG declines were associated with peak levels of circulating GvH clones.

The ends were cut back, 0 bases at V and 7 bases at J, with 15 bases in the middle. The CDR3 spans 15 residues. In germline, CDR1 is SGHDN, CDR2 FVKESK. The method was immunoSEQ multiplex PCR; TCRdb's version includes in-frame clones alone and lacks a portion of them. The sample holds some 45,000 clones, approximately 94% seen once. The rearrangement links TRBV14 to TRBJ2-5; the D is unclear. Sequenced here: PBMCs, sampled 335 days after intestinal transplant. This receptor was taken from a human patient who received an intestinal transplant, so some T cells may come from the graft donor. DNA for the CDR3: TGTGCCAGCAGCCAAGAGACACCCCCCGTAGGGACCCAGTACTTC. Encoded protein: CASSQETPPVGTQYF.